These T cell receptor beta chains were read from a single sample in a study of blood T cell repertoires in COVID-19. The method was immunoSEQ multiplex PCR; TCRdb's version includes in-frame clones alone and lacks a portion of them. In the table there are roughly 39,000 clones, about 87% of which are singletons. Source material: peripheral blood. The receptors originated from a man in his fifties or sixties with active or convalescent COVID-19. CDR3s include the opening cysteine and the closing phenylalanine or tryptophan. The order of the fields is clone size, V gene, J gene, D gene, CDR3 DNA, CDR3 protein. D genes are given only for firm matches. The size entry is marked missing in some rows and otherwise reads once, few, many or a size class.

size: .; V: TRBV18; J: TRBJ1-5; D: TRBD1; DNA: TGTGCCAGCTCCCCCGGGACAGGGAATCGGATAGAGCAGCCCCAGCATTTT; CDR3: CASSPGTGNRIEQPQHF
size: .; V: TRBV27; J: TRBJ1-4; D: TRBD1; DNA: TGTGCCAGCAGTCACTACGACAGGGGTGGCGAAAAACTGTTTTTT; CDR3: CASSHYDRGGEKLFF
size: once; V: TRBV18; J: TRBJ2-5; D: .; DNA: TGTGCCAGCTCCTCGTACCAAGAGACCCAGTACTTC; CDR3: CASSSYQETQYF
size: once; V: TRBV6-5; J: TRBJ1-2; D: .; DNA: TGTGCCAGCAGTTACCGGGACTCCTCATATGGCTACACCTTC; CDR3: CASSYRDSSYGYTF
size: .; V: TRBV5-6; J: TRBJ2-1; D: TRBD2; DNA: TGTGCCAGCAGCTTCTATGGGACTAGGTTATACAATGAGCAGTTCTTC; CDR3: CASSFYGTRLYNEQFF
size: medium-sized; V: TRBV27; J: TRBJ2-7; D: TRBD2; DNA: TGTGCCAGCAGTTTCACAGCGGGGGGAGAGCAGTACTTC; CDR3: CASSFTAGGEQYF
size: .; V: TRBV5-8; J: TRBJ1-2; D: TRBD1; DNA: TGTGCCAGCAGCTTGGGGGGCGATTTGACAGGGCGAGGCTACACCTTC; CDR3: CASSLGGDLTGRGYTF
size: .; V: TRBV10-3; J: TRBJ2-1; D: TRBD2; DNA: TGTGCCATCAGTGAGTCGGCGGGGGACCCCAATGAGCAGTTCTTC; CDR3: CAISESAGDPNEQFF
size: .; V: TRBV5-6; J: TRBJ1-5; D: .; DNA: TGTGCCAGCAGCTTGGGGGCCCAGGGCAATCAGCCCCAGCATTTT; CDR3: CASSLGAQGNQPQHF
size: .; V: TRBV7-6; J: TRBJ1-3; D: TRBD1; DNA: TGTGCCAGCAGCCGGGACAGGGGAAGATCTGGAAACACCATATATTTT; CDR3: CASSRDRGRSGNTIYF
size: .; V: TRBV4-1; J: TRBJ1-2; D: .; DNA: TGCGCCAGCAGCCTGATGGACAGCTATGGCTACACCTTC; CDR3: CASSLMDSYGYTF
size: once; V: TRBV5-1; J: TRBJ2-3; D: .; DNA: TGCGCCAGCAGCTTGGTGGGGCAGGGGCCCGGGGATACGCAGTATTTT; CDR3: CASSLVGQGPGDTQYF
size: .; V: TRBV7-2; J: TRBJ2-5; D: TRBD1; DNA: TGTGCCAGCAGACAGACAGGGTCAGAGACCCAGTACTTC; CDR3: CASRQTGSETQYF
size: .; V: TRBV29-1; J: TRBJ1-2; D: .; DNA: TGCAGCGTTGGGGCTCTTAAGGACTATGGCTACACCTTC; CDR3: CSVGALKDYGYTF
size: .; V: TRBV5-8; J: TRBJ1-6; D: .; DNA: TGTGCCAGCAGCTGGCCCGGGGGGTTTATTAATTCACCCCTCCACTTT; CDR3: CASSWPGGFINSPLHF
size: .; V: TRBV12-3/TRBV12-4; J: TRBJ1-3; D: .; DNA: TGTGCCAGCAGTTTAAGGGAAGGGGGCACCATATATTTT; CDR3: CASSLREGGTIYF
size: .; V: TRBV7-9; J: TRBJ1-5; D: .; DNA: TGTGCCAGCAGCGAATACGGGGGGTCCCAGCCCCAGCATTTT; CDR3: CASSEYGGSQPQHF
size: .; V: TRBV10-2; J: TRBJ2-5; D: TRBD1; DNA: TGCGCCAGCAGTGTAGGGACAGCCCCGAGGACCCAGTACTTC; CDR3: CASSVGTAPRTQYF
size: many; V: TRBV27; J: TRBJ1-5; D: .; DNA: TGTGCCAGCAGTGGACAGAGAAATCAGCCCCAGCATTTT; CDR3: CASSGQRNQPQHF
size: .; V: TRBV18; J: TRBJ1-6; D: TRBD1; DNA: TGTGCCAGCTCACCCCAGGGGGCAGGAAATTCACCCCTCCACTTT; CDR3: CASSPQGAGNSPLHF
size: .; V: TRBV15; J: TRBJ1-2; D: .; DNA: TGTGCCACCAGGGGGGGGAGCTATGGCTACACCTTC; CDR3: CATRGGSYGYTF
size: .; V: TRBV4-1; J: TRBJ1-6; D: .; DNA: TGCGCCAGCAGCCAAGATCTGGGCGGGCGAACCTCACCCCTCCACTTT; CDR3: CASSQDLGGRTSPLHF
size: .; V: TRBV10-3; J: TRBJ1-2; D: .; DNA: TGTGCCATCCAGGACAGTGGAAACTATGGCTACACCTTC; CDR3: CAIQDSGNYGYTF
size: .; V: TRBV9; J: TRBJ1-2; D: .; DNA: TGTGCCAGCAGCGTAGCTCGGGGGGGGAGCTATGGCTACACCTTC; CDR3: CASSVARGGSYGYTF
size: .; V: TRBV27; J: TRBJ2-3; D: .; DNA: TGTGCCAGCAGTCCGATACTAGTTTCGACAGATACGCAGTATTTT; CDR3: CASSPILVSTDTQYF
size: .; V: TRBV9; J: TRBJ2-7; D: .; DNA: TGTGCCAGCAGCGTAGCTGCGGGGGCCCCCTACGAGCAGTACTTC; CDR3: CASSVAAGAPYEQYF
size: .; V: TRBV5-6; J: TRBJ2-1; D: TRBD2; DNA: TGTGCCAGCAGCTTGGCTAGCGGGAGTGAGCAGTTCTTC; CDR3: CASSLASGSEQFF
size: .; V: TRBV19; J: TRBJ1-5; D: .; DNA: TGTGCCAGTAGTACCAGGACAGACCTGGGGAGCAATCAGCCCCAGCATTTT; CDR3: CASSTRTDLGSNQPQHF
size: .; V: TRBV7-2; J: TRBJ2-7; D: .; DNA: TGTGCCAGCAGTTCTAGCGTAGGGAACGAGCAGTACTTC; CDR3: CASSSSVGNEQYF
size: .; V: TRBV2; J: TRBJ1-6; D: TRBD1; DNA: TGTGCCAGCAGCGGGACAGAGACTTATAATTCACCCCTCCACTTT; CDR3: CASSGTETYNSPLHF
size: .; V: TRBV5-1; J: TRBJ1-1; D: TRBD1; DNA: TGCGCCAGCAGCTCGGGAGACAGGGGGCGGAAGGGGATGAACACTGAAGCTTTCTTT; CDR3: CASSSGDRGRKGMNTEAFF
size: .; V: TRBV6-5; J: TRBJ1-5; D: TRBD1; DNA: TGTGCCAGCAGTTACTACGGACAGGGGAGCAATCAGCCCCAGCATTTT; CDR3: CASSYYGQGSNQPQHF
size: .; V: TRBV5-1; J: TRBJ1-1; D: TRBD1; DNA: TGCGCCAGCAGCTTGCGGACAGGGGGAGAGGGCACTGAAGCTTTCTTT; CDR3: CASSLRTGGEGTEAFF
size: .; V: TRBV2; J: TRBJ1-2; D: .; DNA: TGTGCCAGCAACCAGGTTATCTATGGCTACACCTTC; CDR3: CASNQVIYGYTF
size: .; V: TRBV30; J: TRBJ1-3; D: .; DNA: TGTGCCTGGCCGGAAAAGGCAGGGCGAAACACCATATATTTT; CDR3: CAWPEKAGRNTIYF
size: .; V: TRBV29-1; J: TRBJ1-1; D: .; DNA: TGCAGCGTTGCTCCAGGGTGGGGAATGAACACTGAAGCTTTCTTT; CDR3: CSVAPGWGMNTEAFF
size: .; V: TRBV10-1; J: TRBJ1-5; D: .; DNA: TGCGCCAGCAGGGTCGCCGGAGGCAATCAGCCCCAGCATTTT; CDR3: CASRVAGGNQPQHF
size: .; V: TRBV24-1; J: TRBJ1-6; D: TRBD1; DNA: TGTGCCACCAGTGATTCTCGGACAGGGGGATCACCCCTCCACTTT; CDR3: CATSDSRTGGSPLHF
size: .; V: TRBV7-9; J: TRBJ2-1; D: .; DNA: TGTGCCAGCACCCCTACCTCCGGTGAGCAGTTCTTC; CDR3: CASTPTSGEQFF
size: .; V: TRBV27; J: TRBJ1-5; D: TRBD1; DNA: TGTGCCAGCAGGATGACTCAGGGGGTGACCAATCAGCCCCAGCATTTT; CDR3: CASRMTQGVTNQPQHF
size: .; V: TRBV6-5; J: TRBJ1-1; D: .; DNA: TGTGCCAGCAGTTACTCGAGGGACACCGACGCCAAAGCTTTCTTT; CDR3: CASSYSRDTDAKAFF
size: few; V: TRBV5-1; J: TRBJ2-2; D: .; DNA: TGCGCCAGCAGCCTGACAGATAGGGGGGAGCTGTTTTTT; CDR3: CASSLTDRGELFF